Presented here are 29 T cell receptor beta chains from one specimen sequenced in a study of T cells in Graves' hyperthyroidism and ophthalmopathy. The source material, RNA transcripts, was used to amplify TCR beta CDR3 regions. A first-round RT-PCR of the TCR CDR3 used the HTBI primer set. In TCRdb, the multiplex PCR reads were re-called with MiXCR into one record per CDR3 protein. This table has 600,000 or so distinct CDR3 sequences, 35% to 55% appearing once. The sequenced sample was peripheral blood or thyroid tissue (not recorded which). The receptors were gathered from a woman between 18 and 29 years old with Graves' hyperthyroidism.

This clonotype was seen a few times. A junction end diverges from the germline sequence, so it may reflect a read error. This sequence joins TRBV7-2 and TRBJ2-5, with D perhaps TRBD1 (6 bases). This CDR3 has 15 amino acids. CDR1 is SGHTA, CDR2 FQGNSA, per germline. CDR3 in amino acids: CASSLQGRYQETQYF. The CDR3 bases are TGCGCCAGCAGCCTACAGGGACGGTACCAAGAGACCCAGTACTTC.

The rearrangement uses TRBV10-3 and TRBJ2-7; 9 bases match TRBD1. This CDR3 is 15 amino acids long. Trimming cost V 10 bases and J 5 bases; bases outside gene matches: 15. The germline CDR1 and CDR2 sequences are ENHRY and SYGVKD. In DNA, the CDR3 is TGTGCCAGCATGAGGTGGACAGGGGATAGCGACGAGCAGTACTTC. The encoded protein is CASMRWTGDSDEQYF.

This clonotype was observed a few times. This rearrangement joins TRBV29-1 to TRBJ2-2; TRBD2 matches at 14 bases. Germline V gene lookup returns CDR1 SQVTM and CDR2 ANQGSEA. The CDR3 covers 16 residues. J gave up 7 bases and V 3 bases, and 7 bases lay outside the gene matches. CDR3 nucleotides: TGCAGCGTTGATCCGGGACTAGCGGGAGTTGGCGGGGAGCTGTTTTTT. Translating it yields CSVDPGLAGVGGELFF.

This clonotype was recorded many times. The V call is TRBV29-1, the J call TRBJ1-2; D is ambiguous. The CDR3 totals 12 residues. V was shortened by 2 bases and J by 5 bases, with 9 bases between the two germline ends. Germline CDR1 reads SQVTM; CDR2 reads ANQGSEA. The CDR3 spells CSVETELYGYTF. The DNA of the CDR3 is TGCAGCGTTGAAACAGAGTTGTATGGCTACACCTTC.

The chain joins TRBV5-1 to TRBJ2-7, with TRBD2 identical over 7 bases. The CDR3 spans 16 residues. Germline V lookup: CDR1 SGHRS, CDR2 YFSETQ. J was trimmed by 2 bases and V by 4 bases; bases with no gene match: 12. This CDR3 is CASSLSGTAPTYEQYF. CDR3 coding DNA: TGCGCCAGCAGCCTCAGCGGGACTGCCCCGACCTACGAGCAGTACTTC.

This clonotype was detected only a few times. The chain carries TRBV29-1 and TRBJ2-7, with 9 bases aligning to TRBD2. J gave up 3 bases and V 7 bases, and 13 bases lay outside the gene matches. Germline V lookup: CDR1 SQVTM, CDR2 ANQGSEA. The CDR3 consists of 15 residues. The DNA for the CDR3 is TGCAGCGGGACCCCCAGCGGGGGGCCAAACTACGAGCAGTACTTC. This sequence encodes CSGTPSGGPNYEQYF.

This clonotype was seen many times. The J gene is TRBJ1-2, the V gene TRBV19; D not resolved. The CDR3 runs to 12 residues. Germline V gene sequence: CDR1 LNHDA, CDR2 SQIVND (reference sequence). The V end lost 10 bases, the J end lost 6 bases, and 15 bases lay between the germline ends. Here the CDR3 DNA reads TGTGCCACATGGAGGGTCGGGGATGGCTACACCTTC. Encoded protein: CATWRVGDGYTF. Variable domain in full (rest from reference TRBV19 and TRBJ1-2): DGGITQSPKYLFRKEGQNVTLSCEQNLNHDAMYWYRQDPGQGLRLIYYSQIVNDFQKGDIAEGYSVSREKKESFPLTVTSAQKNPTAFYLCATWRVGDGYTFGSGTRLTVV.

The J gene is TRBJ2-7, the V gene TRBV2; 7 positions agree with TRBD1. This CDR3 region has 13 residues. Trimming cost V 7 bases and J 4 bases; bases outside gene matches: 7. CDR1 SNHLY and CDR2 FYNNEI come from the germline V gene. The CDR3 region is CASKSGTVYEQYF. As DNA, the CDR3 is TGTGCCAGCAAATCCGGGACAGTATACGAGCAGTACTTC.

This clonotype showed up just a few times. This chain links TRBV19 with TRBJ1-4, with D uncertain. V was trimmed by 11 bases and J by 8 bases, leaving 18 bases between them. Germline lookup yields CDR1 LNHDA and CDR2 SQIVND (reference sequence). The CDR3 sequence is 13 residues long. CDR3 nucleotides: TGTGCCTGGAGAACGGCGGCGGCGGAAAAACTGTTTTTT. Its protein is CAWRTAAAEKLFF.

V usage is TRBV29-1 and J usage is TRBJ2-3; D is unresolved. Germline loops: CDR1 SQVTM, CDR2 ANQGSEA. The CDR3 spans 9 residues. The V and J ends lost 3 bases and 9 bases respectively, with 4 bases between them. In nucleotides, the CDR3 is TGCAGCGTTGACTACACGCAGTATTTT. It is translated as CSVDYTQYF.

This clonotype was detected a few times. V gene TRBV19 combines with J gene TRBJ1-2, with D uncertain. The CDR3 contains 12 residues. Trimming stripped 9 bases from V and 2 bases from J, with 10 bases between. The germline CDR1 and CDR2 sequences are LNHDA and SQIVND (reference sequence). CDR3 sequence (DNA): TGTGCCAGCGATACAGAAAACTATGGCTACACCTTC. Amino acid sequence: CASDTENYGYTF.

The chain uses TRBV11-1 and TRBJ1-2, with a tentative D call TRBD1 (6 bases). The CDR3 extends over 10 amino acids. Germline assignment: CDR1 SGHAT and CDR2 FQDESV (reference sequence). Trimming pared 8 bases from V and 6 bases from J, leaving 7 bases between. The CDR3 DNA is TGTGCCAGCTACAGGGATGGCTACACCTTC. Amino acid sequence: CASYRDGYTF.

There are a few counts of this clonotype. This chain joins TRBV9 and TRBJ1-5, with D tentatively TRBD1 (5 bases). The V gene lost 3 bases and the J gene lost 4 bases, with 11 bases spanning the gap. Germline CDR1 and CDR2: SGDLS and YYNGEE. The CDR3 has 14 amino acids. Here the CDR3 DNA reads TGTGCCAGCAGCGCCGGGACTTCGAATCAGCCCCAGCATTTT. Its protein product is CASSAGTSNQPQHF.

The J gene is TRBJ2-5, the V gene TRBV2; 10 bases align to TRBD2. The V segment lost 6 bases and the J segment 5 bases; nucleotides outside the gene matches: 18. Looked up from germline, CDR1 is SNHLY and CDR2 is FYNNEI. The CDR3 is made up of 18 amino acids. The CDR3 sequence is CASRPSRSGRATGETQYF. The CDR3 region has the DNA TGTGCCAGCAGACCGAGTAGGAGCGGGAGGGCCACCGGGGAGACCCAGTACTTC.

The V call is TRBV10-3, the J call TRBJ1-2, with a possible D match to TRBD1 (6 bases). Germline CDR1 reads ENHRY; CDR2 reads SYGVKD. The V end was cut by 4 bases, the J end by 8 bases, with 17 bases between. The CDR3 has 14 amino acids. CDR3 nucleotide sequence: TGTGCCATCAGTGCCACGGAGACAGGCCGGGGCTACACCTTC. Its translation is CAISATETGRGYTF.

The table lists this clonotype with many counts. The chain carries TRBV12-3 or TRBV12-4 and TRBJ1-2; tentative D call: TRBD1 (6 bases). The V end lost 4 bases, the J end lost 9 bases, and 12 bases lay between the germline ends. CDR3 length: 12 residues. For the CDR3, the DNA is TGTGCCAGCAGTTCGGGCCGGGACAGCTACACCTTC. Protein: CASSSGRDSYTF.

The rearrangement links TRBV20-1 to TRBJ1-5, with D possibly matching TRBD1 (6 bases). The V gene's germline CDR1 is DFQATT and CDR2 SNEGSKA (reference sequence). Trimming took 4 bases from V and 5 from J, leaving 9 bases between them. The CDR3 loop spans 12 amino acids. CDR3 in DNA: TGCAGTGCTACAAAGGGGGATCAGCCCCAGCATTTT. This gives the protein CSATKGDQPQHF.

V is TRBV5-1 and J is TRBJ2-2; the D gene is possibly TRBD2 (5 bases). The CDR3 totals 13 residues. Germline loops: CDR1 SGHRS, CDR2 YFSETQ. The ends were cut back, 5 bases at V and 1 base at J, with 6 bases in the middle. The CDR3 here is CASRRENTGELFF. The CDR3 DNA sequence: TGCGCCAGCAGACGGGAGAACACCGGGGAGCTGTTTTTT.

The gene calls are TRBV24-1 and TRBJ2-5, with unresolved D. The germline V and J ends were trimmed by 7 bases and 1 base, with 12 bases remaining between them. The germline V gene has CDR1 KGHDR and CDR2 SFDVKD. The CDR3 extends over 14 amino acids. CDR3 residues: CATSDVAAQETQYF. CDR3 DNA sequence: TGTGCCACCAGCGACGTGGCAGCCCAAGAGACCCAGTACTTC.

This clonotype was counted only a few times. The chain is built from TRBV19 and TRBJ1-1; the match to TRBD1 covers 8 bases. The CDR3 covers 14 residues. V trimming: 10 bases; J trimming: 5 bases; junction bases outside the gene matches: 12. Per the germline V gene, CDR1 is LNHDA and CDR2 is SQIVND (reference sequence). The CDR3 bases are TGTGCCACCTCGAAGGGGGACAGGCCAACTGAAGCTTTCTTT. As protein: CATSKGDRPTEAFF. The full variable domain, rest sourced from reference TRBV19 and TRBJ1-1, is DGGITQSPKYLFRKEGQNVTLSCEQNLNHDAMYWYRQDPGQGLRLIYYSQIVNDFQKGDIAEGYSVSREKKESFPLTVTSAQKNPTAFYLCATSKGDRPTEAFFGQGTRLTVV.

Concerning this clonotype: A much bigger clone sits one base away, suggesting this may be a read error. V usage is TRBV7-3 and J usage is TRBJ1-2, with TRBD1 matching 11 bases. Germline CDR1 is SGHTA and CDR2 is FQGTGA. The CDR3 has 11 amino acids. CDR3 protein: CASSPGQGAIF. The CDR3 nucleotides are TGTGCCAGCAGCCCCGGACAGGGGGCTATTTTC.

The chain recombines TRBV7-2 with TRBJ2-7, with D perhaps matching TRBD1 or TRBD2 (5 bases each). Germline assignment: CDR1 SGHTA and CDR2 FQGNSA. Trimming left V 6 bases short and J 0 bases short, with 24 bases between. The CDR3 is 18 amino acids. The CDR3 region has the DNA TGTGCCAGCAGTCTGGAAACCGGGACCCAACATTTCTCCTACGAGCAGTACTTC. Translating it yields CASSLETGTQHFSYEQYF.

This clonotype was counted ten times or more. V is TRBV7-9 and J is TRBJ1-2, with 7 positions matching TRBD1. Germline CDR1 is SEHNR and CDR2 is FQNEAQ (reference sequence). This CDR3 contains 12 residues. J gave up 7 bases and V 5 bases, and 4 bases lay outside the gene matches. CDR3 residues: CASSATGTGYTF. The CDR3 region has the DNA TGTGCCAGCAGCGCGACAGGGACTGGCTACACCTTC.

CDR3 bases: TGTGCCAGCACTCCCTCCCGGGGGGCCGACGGCTACACCTTC. Residues: CASTPSRGADGYTF. The chain employs TRBV10-3 and TRBJ1-2; D might be TRBD1 (6 bases). CDR3 length: 14 residues. Germline V gene sequence: CDR1 ENHRY, CDR2 SYGVKD. V lost 10 bases, J lost 8 bases, and 23 bases lay in between.

This clonotype was seen a few times. The genes are TRBV9 and TRBJ1-4; D is undetermined. V was cut by 3 bases and J by 7 bases, with 13 bases left in between. Germline values: CDR1 SGDLS, CDR2 YYNGEE. The CDR3 covers 14 residues. CDR3 sequence: CASSDPSVGEKLFF. In DNA form, the CDR3 reads TGTGCCAGCAGCGACCCGTCCGTCGGTGAAAAACTGTTTTTT.

CDR3 residues: CASVADYYEQYF. The CDR3 nucleotides are TGTGCCAGCGTGGCGGACTACTACGAGCAGTACTTC. The chain has TRBV25-1 and TRBJ2-7; TRBD2 might be the D (6 bases). The CDR3 loop spans 12 amino acids. V was pared by 8 bases and J by 3 bases, with 11 bases between. CDR1 is MGHDK and CDR2 is SYGVNS in the germline V gene.

J is TRBJ1-5 and V is TRBV29-1, with unresolved D. V was pared by 0 bases and J by 2 bases, with 8 bases between. The CDR3 covers 14 residues. Germline V lookup: CDR1 SQVTM, CDR2 ANQGSEA. The CDR3 coding sequence is TGCAGCGTTGAAGAAGGAGACGGCAATCAGCCCCAGCATTTT. The encoded protein is CSVEEGDGNQPQHF.

This clonotype has at least ten counts. The chain is built from TRBV10-3 and TRBJ1-1; D perhaps matches TRBD1 (5 bases). CDR1 is ENHRY, CDR2 SYGVKD, per germline. The CDR3 is made up of 13 amino acids. Trimming cost V 0 bases and J 5 bases, with 7 bases left between them. CDR3 DNA sequence: TGTGCCATCAGTGAGTCGCAGGGTACTGAAGCTTTCTTT. Encoded protein: CAISESQGTEAFF.

This clonotype was seen more than once but under ten times. The chain has TRBV7-2 and TRBJ2-5, with unresolved D. The CDR3 is made up of 13 amino acids. Trimming removed 3 bases at V and 3 bases at J, with 8 bases between. CDR1 is SGHTA, CDR2 FQGNSA, per germline. CDR3 sequence reads: CASSLENEETQYF. CDR3 coding DNA: TGTGCCAGCAGCTTGGAAAACGAAGAGACCCAGTACTTC.